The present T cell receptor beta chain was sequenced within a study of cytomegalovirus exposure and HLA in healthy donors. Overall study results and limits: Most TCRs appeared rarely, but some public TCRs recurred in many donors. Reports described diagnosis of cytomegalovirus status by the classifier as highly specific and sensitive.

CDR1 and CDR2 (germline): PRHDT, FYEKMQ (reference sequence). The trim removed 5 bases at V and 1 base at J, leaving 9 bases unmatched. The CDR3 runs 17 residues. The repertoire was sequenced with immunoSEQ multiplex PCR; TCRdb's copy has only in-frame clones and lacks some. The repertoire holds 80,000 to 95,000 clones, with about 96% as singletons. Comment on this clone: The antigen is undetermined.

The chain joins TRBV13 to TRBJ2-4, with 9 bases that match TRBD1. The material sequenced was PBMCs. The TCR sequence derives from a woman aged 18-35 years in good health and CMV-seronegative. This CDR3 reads CASSLQRQGDAKNIQYF. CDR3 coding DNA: TGTGCCAGCAGCCTCCAACGACAGGGGGACGCCAAAAACATTCAGTACTTC.